This TCR beta chain is drawn from a study of lymphopenia after photon versus proton radiotherapy. Produced via immunoSEQ multiplex PCR; TCRdb's table is partial and in-frame only. The data show more than 60,000 clones, around 88% seen once. Notes on the study in general: Oligoclonal CD8+ Temra expansion after nadir drove photon patients' diversity drop. Proton therapy kept repertoires fairly stable, unlike photons, which gained effector/memory cells. Better survival with proton therapy was suggested as possible, not demonstrated.

In this sample, this clone turned up once. The antigen is not known. The receptor was derived from a man aged 35-49 years with gastric cancer. The input for sequencing was peripheral blood, taken from a patient treated with photon-based radiotherapy.

CDR3 nucleotides: TGTGCCAGCAGTTACTCGCGGGACCGTTCCTATGGCTACACCTTC. Its protein product is CASSYSRDRSYGYTF. J is TRBJ1-2 and V is TRBV6-5; D is perhaps TRBD1 (5 bases). V was cut by 0 bases and J by 4 bases, with 12 bases left in between. The germline gives CDR1 MNHEY, CDR2 SVGAGI. This CDR3 region has 15 residues.